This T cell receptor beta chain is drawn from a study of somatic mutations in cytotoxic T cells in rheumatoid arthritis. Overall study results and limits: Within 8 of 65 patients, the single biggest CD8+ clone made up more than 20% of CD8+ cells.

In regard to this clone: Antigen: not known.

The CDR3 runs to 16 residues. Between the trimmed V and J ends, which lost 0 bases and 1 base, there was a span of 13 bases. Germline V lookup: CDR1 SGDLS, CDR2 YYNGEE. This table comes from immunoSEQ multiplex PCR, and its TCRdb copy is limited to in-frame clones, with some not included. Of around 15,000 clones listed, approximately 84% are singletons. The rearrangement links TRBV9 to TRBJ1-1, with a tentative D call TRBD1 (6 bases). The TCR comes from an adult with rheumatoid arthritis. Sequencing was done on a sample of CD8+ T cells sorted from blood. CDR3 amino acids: CASSVGWGLGNTEAFF. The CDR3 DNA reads TGTGCCAGCAGCGTAGGTTGGGGGCTCGGGAACACTGAAGCTTTCTTT. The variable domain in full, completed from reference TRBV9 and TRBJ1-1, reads DSGVTQTPKHLITATGQRVTLRCSPRSGDLSVYWYQQSLDQGLQFLIQYYNGEERAKGNILERFSAQQFPDLHSELNLSSLELGDSALYFCASSVGWGLGNTEAFFGQGTRLTVV.